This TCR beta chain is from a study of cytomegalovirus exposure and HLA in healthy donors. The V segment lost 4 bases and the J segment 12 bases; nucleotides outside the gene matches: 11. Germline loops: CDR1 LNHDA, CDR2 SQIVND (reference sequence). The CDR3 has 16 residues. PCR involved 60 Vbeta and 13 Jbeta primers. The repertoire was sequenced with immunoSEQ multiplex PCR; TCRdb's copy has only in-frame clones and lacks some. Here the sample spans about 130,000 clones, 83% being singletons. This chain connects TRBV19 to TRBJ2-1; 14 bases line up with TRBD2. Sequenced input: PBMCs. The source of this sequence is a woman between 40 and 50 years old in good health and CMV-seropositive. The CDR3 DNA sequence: TGTGCCAGTAGTAGGGGGGGACTAGCGGGAGAGGACGGGCAGTTCTTC. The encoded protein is CASSRGGLAGEDGQFF.